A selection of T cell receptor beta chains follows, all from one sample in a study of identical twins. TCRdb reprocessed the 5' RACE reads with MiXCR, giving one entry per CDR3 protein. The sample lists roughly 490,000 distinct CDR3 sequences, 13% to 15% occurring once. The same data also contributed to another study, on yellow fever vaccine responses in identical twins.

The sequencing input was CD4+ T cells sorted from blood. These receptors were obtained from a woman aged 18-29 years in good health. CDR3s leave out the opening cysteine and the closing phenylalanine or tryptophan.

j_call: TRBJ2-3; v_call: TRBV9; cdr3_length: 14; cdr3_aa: ASSVGGLAATDTQY
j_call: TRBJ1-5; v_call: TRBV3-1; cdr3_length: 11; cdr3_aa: ASSQSGNQPQH
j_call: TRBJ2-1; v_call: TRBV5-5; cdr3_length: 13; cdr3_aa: ASGPGTTSLYEQF
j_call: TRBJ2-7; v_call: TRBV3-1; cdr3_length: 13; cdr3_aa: ASSQDLARSYEQY
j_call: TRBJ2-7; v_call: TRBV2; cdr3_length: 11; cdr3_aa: ASSPRLAHEQY
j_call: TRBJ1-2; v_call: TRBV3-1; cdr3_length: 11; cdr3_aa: ASSQAESDGYT
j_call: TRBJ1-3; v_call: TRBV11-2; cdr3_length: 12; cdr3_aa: ASSSDRSGNTIY
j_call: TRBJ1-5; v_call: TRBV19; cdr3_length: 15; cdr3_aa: ASSTFKTGGNNQPQH
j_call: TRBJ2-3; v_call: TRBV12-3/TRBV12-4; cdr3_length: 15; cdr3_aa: ASSTLMGPGSTDTQY
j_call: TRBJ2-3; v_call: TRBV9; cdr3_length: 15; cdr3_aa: ASSRTLFGEATDTQY
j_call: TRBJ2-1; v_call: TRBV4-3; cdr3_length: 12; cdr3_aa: ASSQEGVYNEQF
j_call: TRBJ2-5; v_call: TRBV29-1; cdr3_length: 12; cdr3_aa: SVEAGALQEGQY
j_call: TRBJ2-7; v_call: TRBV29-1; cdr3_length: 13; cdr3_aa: SAYGLAGGPYEQY
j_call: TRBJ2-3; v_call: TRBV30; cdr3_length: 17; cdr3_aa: AWILQGRTSGGAFDTQY
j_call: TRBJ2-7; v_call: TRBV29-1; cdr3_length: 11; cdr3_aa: SVGLAGGYEQY
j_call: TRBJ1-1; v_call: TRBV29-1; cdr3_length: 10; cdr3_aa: SVGGLNTEAF
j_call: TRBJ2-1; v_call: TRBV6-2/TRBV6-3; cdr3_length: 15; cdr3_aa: ASSYEAGGPKVNEQF
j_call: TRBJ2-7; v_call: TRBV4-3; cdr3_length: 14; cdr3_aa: ASSQDKGWGQRVEY
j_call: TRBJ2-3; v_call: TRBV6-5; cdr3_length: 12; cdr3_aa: ASSYPGGLDTQY